What follows is one TCR beta chain and its context. This clonotype is considered medium-sized (0.01 to 0.1%). Its recognized antigen is unknown. The sample holds no much larger clone one base away, and base qualities are not on file. This record belongs to a study of T cell repertoires in aging, cancer and after chemotherapy (dated by TCRdb to the late 2010s). Some background on the complete study: The donors fell into six age groups ranging from 30 or younger to 70 or older, and each group had at least three individuals. Control TCR repertoires from healthy donors were recorded across several months to years, and re-sampling revealed clear clonal overlap. In total, the full dataset held 8.5 million to 9.5 million TCR reads. The study profiled peripheral blood TCR beta repertoires from healthy donors and cancer patients to examine immunoaging and T cell reconstitution after chemotherapy. A cohort of 200 to 250 cancer patients (94 with hematological and around 130 with solid cancers) was assembled, and 95 to 100 healthy donors were included as a reference group. Study-wide findings and limitations: According to the authors, the repertoire data do not permit conclusions about immunological memory after chemotherapy. In healthy donors, the decline in TCR diversity with age was mainly explained by loss of richness, whereas in cancer patients loss of evenness was also found to contribute. An increase in median generation probability over the chemotherapy interval was observed in both cancer cohorts, suggesting that the repertoire was reconstituted through rebound thymic output. Compared with age-matched healthy donors, untreated patients with either hematological or solid cancers had significantly lower TCR diversity in the blood along with higher clonality.

Instead of sorted cells or RNA, genomic DNA extracted from peripheral blood served as the source for amplifying TCR beta rearrangements. Multiplex touch-down PCR with a mixed TRB-A/B primer pool was used to amplify rearranged TRB sequences covering the V, D and J segments. Two consecutive PCR reactions with Phusion HS II polymerase added Illumina adapters and sample indices to the amplicons. After gel purification with the NucleoSpin Gel and PCR Clean-up kit, the amplicons were checked using Qubit and an Agilent 2100 Bioanalyzer. The libraries were sequenced on an Illumina MiSeq with 600-cycle, single-indexed, paired-end runs. The authors' analysis ran thus. TRB sequences were processed with MiXCR versions 2.12 and 3.0.5. A clone was defined as each unique CDR3 nucleotide sequence, and only productive sequences supported by at least two reads were kept. Shannon diversity, evenness, clonality (one minus evenness), and alpha-parameterized diversity profiles from alpha 0 to 5 were included as repertoire metrics. The IGoR algorithm was used to compute generation probabilities of clones in paired pre- and post-chemotherapy samples. The public reads were quality trimmed at Q25 with fastp and then assembled into clones with MiXCR by TCRdb, keeping productive beta chains. CDR3 protein sequences are deduplicated, and each keeps its most common genes and DNA. These V and J calls rely on TCRdb rather than the paper's analysis. In this sample the table shows 2,800 or so distinct CDR3 sequences, 30% of which occur a single time. Clones ranked in the top ten supply over 12% of the sample.

The sequence was obtained from a human donor in good health. The sequencing input was blood.

In nucleotide form, the sequence is TGTGCCAGCAGTAACGACAGGGTTTGGGAGACCCAGTACTTC. Its protein product is CASSNDRVWETQYF. The rearrangement combines TRBV6-5 with TRBJ2-5, with 7 central nucleotides matching TRBD1. According to the germline V gene, CDR1 reads MNHEY and CDR2 reads SVGAGI. V has 5 bases trimmed and J has 5 bases trimmed; junction bases matching no gene number 8. The CDR3, from cysteine to phenylalanine, totals 14 residues. This entry keeps only the CDR3 DNA: 42 bases, framed from base 1.